This T cell receptor (beta chain) is drawn from a study of response to subunit inactivated influenza vaccine. CDR1 and CDR2 (germline): LGHDT, YNNKEL (reference sequence). This CDR3 region has 12 residues. Trimming removed 5 bases from V and 11 bases from J, with 12 bases in between. TCRdb re-called the RT-PCR reads through MiXCR, storing one row per CDR3 protein. The sample has fewer than 700,000 distinct CDR3 sequences; about an eighth are singletons. The material was PBMCs from blood, obtained 45 days after vaccination. This rearrangement joins TRBV3-1 to TRBJ1-4; D is ambiguous. The TCR comes from a man between 50 and 59 years old who received an inactivated influenza vaccine. CDR3 sequence reads: CASSSGSLKLFF. For the CDR3, the DNA is TGTGCCAGCAGCAGCGGCTCCCTTAAACTGTTTTTT.